Presented here are 17 T cell receptor beta chains from one specimen sequenced in a study of cytomegalovirus exposure and HLA in healthy donors. The PCR contained 60 Vbeta and 13 Jbeta primers. Data came from immunoSEQ multiplex PCR; TCRdb stores just in-frame clones and leaves some out. The sample consists of 95,000 to 150,000 clones, approximately 70% of them appearing once. What was sequenced was PBMCs. Every receptor here comes from a young man in good health and CMV-seronegative.

This clone was observed once. The V gene is TRBV4-2, the J gene TRBJ1-1; weak D call: TRBD1 (5 bases). This CDR3 spans 11 amino acids. CDR1 and CDR2 from the germline V gene are LGHNA and YNFKEQ. The germline V and J ends were trimmed by 5 bases and 8 bases, with 9 bases remaining between them. The CDR3 spells CASSNNREAFF. The CDR3 DNA reads as TGTGCCAGCAGCAACAACAGGGAAGCTTTCTTT.

The CDR3 here is CASSYWAGEYEQYF. As DNA, the CDR3 is TGTGCCAGCAGTTACTGGGCAGGGGAATACGAGCAGTACTTC. V is TRBV6-5 and J is TRBJ2-7; TRBD1 might be the D (6 bases). Trimming removed 1 base from V and 4 bases from J, with 11 bases in between. Germline V CDR1 and CDR2: MNHEY, SVGAGI. CDR3 length: 14 amino acids.

This clone was counted only a few times. This rearrangement joins TRBV7-7 to TRBJ2-1; 8 nucleotides line up with TRBD2. The V gene's germline CDR1 is SSHAT and CDR2 FNYEAQ (reference sequence). The CDR3 length is 13 residues. V shed 5 bases, J shed 9 bases, and the junction held 6 bases outside the gene matches. The CDR3 region has the DNA TGTGCCAGCAGCACCGGGACTAGGCGTGAGCAGTTCTTC. Its translation is CASSTGTRREQFF.

Written as DNA, the CDR3 is TGTGCCAGCAGTTTATCTGGGACAGGTAGAAACACCATATATTTT. Translated, it gives CASSLSGTGRNTIYF. The V and J genes are TRBV28 and TRBJ1-3; 8 positions agree with TRBD1. The CDR3 extends over 15 amino acids. Germline CDR1 reads MDHEN; CDR2 reads SYDVKM. The trim removed 1 base at V and 5 bases at J, leaving 4 bases unmatched.

The rearrangement uses TRBV29-1 and TRBJ2-3; D remains unclear. The V gene lost 4 bases and the J gene lost 3 bases, with 5 bases spanning the gap. CDR1 and CDR2 from the germline V gene are SQVTM and ANQGSEA. The CDR3 spans 11 residues. Here the CDR3 reads CSVVFTDTQYF. Here the CDR3 DNA reads TGCAGCGTTGTCTTTACAGATACGCAGTATTTT.

The chain links TRBV18 to TRBJ2-6, with D possibly TRBD2 on 6 matching bases. The CDR3 consists of 16 residues. Trimming shortened V by 3 bases and J by 2 bases, and 11 bases separated the two germline ends. Germline V gene lookup returns CDR1 KGHSH and CDR2 LQKENI. This chain's CDR3 is CASSPVGGTGANVLTF. The CDR3 DNA reads as TGTGCCAGCTCACCTGTCGGGGGTACTGGGGCCAACGTCCTGACTTTC.

DNA for the CDR3: TGTGCCTGGACCAACAACAGGGGGAGGGCAGATACGCAGTATTTT. This encodes CAWTNNRGRADTQYF. The chain recombines TRBV30 with TRBJ2-3, with D perhaps TRBD1 (8 bases). In germline, CDR1 is GTSNPN, CDR2 SVGIG (reference sequence). The CDR3 extends over 15 amino acids. V was cut by 4 bases and J by 4 bases, with 18 bases left in between.

This chain connects TRBV6-5 to TRBJ1-3; D is undetermined. Germline CDR1 MNHEY, CDR2 SVGAGI. The ends were cut back, 6 bases at V and 2 bases at J, with 8 bases in the middle. The CDR3 totals 13 residues. Written as DNA, the CDR3 is TGTGCCAGCAGAGTTAGTACTGGAAACACCATATATTTT. Its translation is CASRVSTGNTIYF.

The CDR3 reads CASRESGQGAGEQYF. DNA for the CDR3: TGTGCCAGCAGGGAATCGGGACAGGGGGCAGGTGAGCAGTACTTC. V and J are TRBV6-5 and TRBJ2-7, with 12 bases identical to TRBD1. The V and J ends lost 6 bases and 7 bases, in that order; junction bases with no gene match: 10. Germline loops: CDR1 MNHEY, CDR2 SVGAGI. This CDR3 is 15 amino acids long.

V gene TRBV6-5 combines with J gene TRBJ1-2; 11 bases are shared with TRBD1. V lost 7 bases to trimming and J lost 9 bases; unmatched junction nucleotides: 7. The CDR3 is made up of 13 amino acids. Germline V gene lookup returns CDR1 MNHEY and CDR2 SVGAGI. CDR3 bases: TGTGCCAGCACCTGGACAGGGGGCATGAGCTACACCTTC. Residues: CASTWTGGMSYTF.

The chain carries TRBV2 and TRBJ1-2; the D is unclear. Germline lookup yields CDR1 SNHLY and CDR2 FYNNEI. The length of the CDR3 is 12 residues. Trimming removed 8 bases from V and 4 bases from J, with 11 bases in between. The CDR3 loop is CASSPISYGYTF. The CDR3, as DNA: TGTGCCAGCTCCCCTATATCCTATGGCTACACCTTC.

V is TRBV7-6 and J is TRBJ1-2; maybe TRBD1 (6 bases). CDR3 length: 16 residues. Germline V CDR1 and CDR2: SGHVS, FNYEAQ. V was pared by 6 bases and J by 2 bases, with 19 bases between. The CDR3 sequence is CASRPGGQGRNYGYTF. CDR3 DNA: TGTGCCAGCAGACCGGGGGGCCAGGGGAGAAACTATGGCTACACCTTC.

This rearrangement joins TRBV5-5 to TRBJ1-4, with TRBD1 matching over 7 bases. V trimming: 4 bases; J trimming: 7 bases; junction bases outside the gene matches: 10. This CDR3 comprises 15 residues. Germline V lookup: CDR1 SGHKS, CDR2 YYEKEE (reference sequence). CDR3 sequence: CASSVTGVRIEKLFF. CDR3 sequence (DNA): TGTGCCAGCAGCGTTACAGGGGTGAGGATTGAAAAACTGTTTTTT.

The chain links TRBV19 to TRBJ1-3; 7 nucleotides match TRBD1. This CDR3 is 16 amino acids long. Germline CDR1 LNHDA, CDR2 SQIVND (reference sequence). With 5 bases clipped from V and 7 bases from J, the junction kept 14 bases outside the gene matches. In nucleotides, the CDR3 is TGTGCCAGTAGTCCACACCTGGGACAGACGAGGAACACCATATATTTT. Translated, it gives CASSPHLGQTRNTIYF.

V and J are TRBV5-4 and TRBJ2-5; D remains ambiguous. V shed 4 bases and J shed 3 bases, with 16 bases lying between them. CDR1 SGHNT and CDR2 YYREEE come from the germline V gene (reference sequence). The CDR3 consists of 15 residues. CDR3 sequence: CASSIDTLRKETQYF. In DNA, the CDR3 is TGTGCCAGCAGCATCGACACCCTAAGAAAAGAGACCCAGTACTTC.

The genes are TRBV7-9 and TRBJ1-1; possible D gene TRBD1, 6 bases. The V end lost 5 bases, the J end lost 5 bases, and 12 bases lay between the germline ends. The CDR3 loop spans 13 amino acids. From germline, CDR1 is SEHNR and CDR2 FQNEAQ (reference sequence). Here the CDR3 DNA reads TGTGCCAGCAGCCAAGGGCAGGGGACTGAAGCTTTCTTT. Protein: CASSQGQGTEAFF.

This chain connects TRBV4-1 to TRBJ2-7, with 8 bases fitting TRBD2. The germline V gene has CDR1 MGHRA and CDR2 YSYEKL. This CDR3 region has 16 residues. The V gene end was trimmed by 0 bases and the J gene end by 3 bases; junction bases not matched to a gene: 7. The CDR3 nucleotides read TGCGCCAGCAGCCAAGACCTCAGCGGGGGTTACTACGAGCAGTACTTC. Translating gives CASSQDLSGGYYEQYF.